Each of the 2 T cell receptor beta chains below was sequenced from the same sample in a study of cytomegalovirus exposure and HLA in healthy donors. The PCR had 60 Vbeta and 13 Jbeta primers. Libraries were prepared by immunoSEQ multiplex PCR; TCRdb keeps only in-frame clonotypes and omits some of them. Among about 150,000 clones listed, more than 75% were seen once. Sequences were obtained from PBMCs. The receptors were gathered from a male donor in good health and CMV-seronegative.

This chain joins TRBV6-1 and TRBJ1-1; D remains ambiguous. Germline assignment: CDR1 MNHNS and CDR2 SASEGT. CDR3 length: 14 amino acids. The V end lost 6 bases, the J end lost 3 bases, and 14 bases lay between the germline ends. The chain's CDR3 is CASSRDTVHTEAFF. Here the CDR3 DNA reads TGTGCCAGCAGCCGAGACACGGTCCACACTGAAGCTTTCTTT.

The V gene is TRBV7-9, the J gene TRBJ1-4; no reliable D call. The CDR3 loop spans 13 amino acids. Looked up from germline, CDR1 is SEHNR and CDR2 is FQNEAQ (reference sequence). Deletions cut 5 bases from V and 2 bases from J, with 6 bases between. CDR3 region: CASSTGTNEKLFF. CDR3 sequence (DNA): TGTGCCAGCAGCACCGGGACTAATGAAAAACTGTTTTTT.